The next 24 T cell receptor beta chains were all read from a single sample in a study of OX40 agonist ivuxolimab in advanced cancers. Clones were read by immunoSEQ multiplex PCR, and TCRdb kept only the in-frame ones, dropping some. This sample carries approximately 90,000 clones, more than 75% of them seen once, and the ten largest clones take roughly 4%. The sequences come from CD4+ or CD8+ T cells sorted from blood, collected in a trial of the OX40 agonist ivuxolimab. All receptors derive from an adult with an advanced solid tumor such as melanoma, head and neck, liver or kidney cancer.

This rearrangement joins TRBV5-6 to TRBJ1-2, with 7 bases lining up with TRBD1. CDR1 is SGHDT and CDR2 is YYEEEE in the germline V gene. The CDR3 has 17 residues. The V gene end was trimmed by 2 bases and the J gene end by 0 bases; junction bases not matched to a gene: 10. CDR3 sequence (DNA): TGTGCCAGCAGCTTAGGTTCGGGACAGTACTCTAACTATGGCTACACCTTC. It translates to CASSLGSGQYSNYGYTF.

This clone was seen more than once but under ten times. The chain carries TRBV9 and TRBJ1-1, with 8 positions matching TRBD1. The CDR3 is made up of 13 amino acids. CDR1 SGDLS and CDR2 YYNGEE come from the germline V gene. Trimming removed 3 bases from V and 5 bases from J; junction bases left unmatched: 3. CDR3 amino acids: CASSGQGRTEAFF. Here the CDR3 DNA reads TGTGCCAGCAGCGGACAGGGGAGGACTGAAGCTTTCTTT. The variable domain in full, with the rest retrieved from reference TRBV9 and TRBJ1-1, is DSGVTQTPKHLITATGQRVTLRCSPRSGDLSVYWYQQSLDQGLQFLIQYYNGEERAKGNILERFSAQQFPDLHSELNLSSLELGDSALYFCASSGQGRTEAFFGQGTRLTVV.

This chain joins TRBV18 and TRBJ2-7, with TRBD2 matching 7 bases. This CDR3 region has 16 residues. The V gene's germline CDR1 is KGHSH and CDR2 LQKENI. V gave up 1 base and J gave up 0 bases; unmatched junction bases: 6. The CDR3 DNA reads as TGTGCCAGCTCACCACTGCCTACTAGCGTCTCCTACGAGCAGTACTTC. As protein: CASSPLPTSVSYEQYF.

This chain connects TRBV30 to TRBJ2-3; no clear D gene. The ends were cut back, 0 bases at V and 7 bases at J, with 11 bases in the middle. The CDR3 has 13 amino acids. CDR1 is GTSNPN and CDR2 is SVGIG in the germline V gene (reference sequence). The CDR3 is CAWSVQGRNTQYF. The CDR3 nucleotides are TGTGCCTGGAGTGTACAAGGGCGTAATACGCAGTATTTT.

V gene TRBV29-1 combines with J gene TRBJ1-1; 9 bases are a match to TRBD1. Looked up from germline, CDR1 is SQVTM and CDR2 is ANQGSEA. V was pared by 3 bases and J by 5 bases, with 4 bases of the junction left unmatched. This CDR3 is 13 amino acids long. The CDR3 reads CSVDQDRGTEAFF. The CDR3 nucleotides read TGCAGCGTTGATCAGGACAGGGGAACTGAAGCTTTCTTT.

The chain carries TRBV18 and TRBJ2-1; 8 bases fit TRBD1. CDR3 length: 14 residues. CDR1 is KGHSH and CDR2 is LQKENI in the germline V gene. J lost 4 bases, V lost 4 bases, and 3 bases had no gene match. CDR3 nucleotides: TGTGCCAGCTCACGCGGGACAGGATACAATGAGCAGTTCTTC. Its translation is CASSRGTGYNEQFF.

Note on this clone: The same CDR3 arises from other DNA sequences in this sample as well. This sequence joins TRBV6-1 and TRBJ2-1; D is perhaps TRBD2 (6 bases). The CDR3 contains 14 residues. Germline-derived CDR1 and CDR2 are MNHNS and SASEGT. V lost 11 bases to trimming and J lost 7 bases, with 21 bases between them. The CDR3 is CAGAEYGRRNEQFF. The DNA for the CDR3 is TGTGCCGGCGCTGAGTATGGGAGGCGAAATGAGCAGTTCTTC.

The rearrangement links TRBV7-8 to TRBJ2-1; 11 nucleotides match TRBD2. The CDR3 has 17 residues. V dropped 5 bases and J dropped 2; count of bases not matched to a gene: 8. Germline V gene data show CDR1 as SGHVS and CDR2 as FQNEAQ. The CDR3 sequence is CASSPRTSGYTYNEQFF. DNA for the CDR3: TGTGCCAGCAGCCCCCGGACTAGCGGGTATACCTACAATGAGCAGTTCTTC.

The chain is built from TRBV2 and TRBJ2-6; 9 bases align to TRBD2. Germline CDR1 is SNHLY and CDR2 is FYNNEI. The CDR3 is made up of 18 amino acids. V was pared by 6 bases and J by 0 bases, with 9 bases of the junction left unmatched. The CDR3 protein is CASRSGLAPNSGANVLTF. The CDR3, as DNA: TGTGCCAGCAGGTCCGGACTAGCGCCTAACTCTGGGGCCAACGTCCTGACTTTC.

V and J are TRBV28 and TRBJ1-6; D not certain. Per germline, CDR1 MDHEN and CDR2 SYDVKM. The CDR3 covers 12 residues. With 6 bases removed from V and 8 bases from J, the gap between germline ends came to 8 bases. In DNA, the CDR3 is TGTGCCAGCAGAACAGACTATTCACCCCTCCACTTT. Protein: CASRTDYSPLHF.

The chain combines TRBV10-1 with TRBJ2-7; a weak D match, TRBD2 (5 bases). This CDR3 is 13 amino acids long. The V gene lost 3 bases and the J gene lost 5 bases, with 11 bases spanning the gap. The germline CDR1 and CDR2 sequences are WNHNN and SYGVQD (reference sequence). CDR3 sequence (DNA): TGCGCCAGCAGTGATGGTCCGGGAAACGAGCAGTACTTC. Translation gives CASSDGPGNEQYF.

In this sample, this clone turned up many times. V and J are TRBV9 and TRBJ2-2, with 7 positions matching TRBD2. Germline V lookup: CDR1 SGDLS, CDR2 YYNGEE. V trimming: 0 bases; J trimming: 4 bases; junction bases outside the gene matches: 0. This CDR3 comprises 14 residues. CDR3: CASSVVAGTGELFF. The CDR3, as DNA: TGTGCCAGCAGCGTAGTAGCGGGCACCGGGGAGCTGTTTTTT.

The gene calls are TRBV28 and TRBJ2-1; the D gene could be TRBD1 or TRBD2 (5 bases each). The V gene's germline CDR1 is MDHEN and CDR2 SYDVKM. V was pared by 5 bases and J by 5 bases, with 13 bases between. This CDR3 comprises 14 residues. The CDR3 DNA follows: TGTGCCAGCAGTCCGGGGACGGAGGACAATGAGCAGTTCTTC. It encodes CASSPGTEDNEQFF.

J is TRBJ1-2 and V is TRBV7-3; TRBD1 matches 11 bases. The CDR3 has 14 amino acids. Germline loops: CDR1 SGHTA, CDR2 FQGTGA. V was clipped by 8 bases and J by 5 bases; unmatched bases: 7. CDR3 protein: CASAAGTGGYGYTF. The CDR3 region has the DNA TGTGCCAGCGCGGCTGGGACAGGGGGATATGGCTACACCTTC.

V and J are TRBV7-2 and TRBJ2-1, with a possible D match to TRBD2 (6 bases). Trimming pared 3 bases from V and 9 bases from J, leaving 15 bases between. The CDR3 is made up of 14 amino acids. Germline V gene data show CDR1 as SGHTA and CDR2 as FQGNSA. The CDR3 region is CASSLEGTGAEQFF. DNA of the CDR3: TGTGCCAGCAGCTTGGAAGGGACTGGGGCTGAGCAGTTCTTC.

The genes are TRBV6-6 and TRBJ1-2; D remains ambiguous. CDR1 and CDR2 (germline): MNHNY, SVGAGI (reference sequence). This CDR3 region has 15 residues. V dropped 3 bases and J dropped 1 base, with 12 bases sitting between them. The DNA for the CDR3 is TGTGCCAGCAGTTATGAGAGGGATTATAACTATGGCTACACCTTC. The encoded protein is CASSYERDYNYGYTF.

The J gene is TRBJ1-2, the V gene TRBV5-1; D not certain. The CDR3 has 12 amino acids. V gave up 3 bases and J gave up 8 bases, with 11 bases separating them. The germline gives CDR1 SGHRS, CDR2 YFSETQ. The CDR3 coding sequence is TGCGCCAGCAGCTCTAGCGGTAGAGGCTACACCTTC. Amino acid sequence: CASSSSGRGYTF.

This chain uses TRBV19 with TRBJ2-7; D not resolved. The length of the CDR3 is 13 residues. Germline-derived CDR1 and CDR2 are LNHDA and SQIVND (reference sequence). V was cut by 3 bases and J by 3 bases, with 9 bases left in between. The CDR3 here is CASSILGDYEQYF. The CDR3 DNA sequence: TGTGCCAGTAGTATTTTGGGTGACTACGAGCAGTACTTC.

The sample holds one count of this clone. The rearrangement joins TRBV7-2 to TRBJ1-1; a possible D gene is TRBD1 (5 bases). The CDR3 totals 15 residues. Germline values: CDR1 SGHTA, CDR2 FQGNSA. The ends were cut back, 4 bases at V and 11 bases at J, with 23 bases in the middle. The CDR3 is CASSYGGPAARRAFF. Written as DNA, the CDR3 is TGTGCCAGCAGCTATGGGGGTCCGGCCGCGCGGCGGGCTTTCTTT.

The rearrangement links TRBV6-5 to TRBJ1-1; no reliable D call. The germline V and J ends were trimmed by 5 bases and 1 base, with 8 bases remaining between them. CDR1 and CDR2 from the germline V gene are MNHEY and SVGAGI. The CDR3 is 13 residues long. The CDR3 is CASSRGENTEAFF. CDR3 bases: TGTGCCAGCAGTCGTGGGGAGAACACTGAAGCTTTCTTT.

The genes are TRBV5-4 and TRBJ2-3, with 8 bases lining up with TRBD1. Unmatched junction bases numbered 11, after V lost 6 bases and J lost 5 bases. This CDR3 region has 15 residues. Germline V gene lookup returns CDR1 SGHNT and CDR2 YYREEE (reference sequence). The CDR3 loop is CASTSRQGALDTQYF. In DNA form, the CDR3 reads TGTGCCAGCACCTCTAGGCAGGGGGCCCTAGATACGCAGTATTTT. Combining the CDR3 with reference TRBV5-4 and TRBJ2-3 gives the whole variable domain ETGVTQSPTHLIKTRGQQVTLRCSSQSGHNTVSWYQQALGQGPQFIFQYYREEENGRGNFPPRFSGLQFPNYSSELNVNALELDDSALYLCASTSRQGALDTQYFGPGTRLTVL.

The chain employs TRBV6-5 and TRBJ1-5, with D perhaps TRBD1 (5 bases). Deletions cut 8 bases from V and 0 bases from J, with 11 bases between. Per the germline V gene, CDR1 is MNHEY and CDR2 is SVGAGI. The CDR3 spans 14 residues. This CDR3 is CASRDGNSNQPQHF. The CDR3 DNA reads TGTGCCAGCCGGGACGGTAATAGCAATCAGCCCCAGCATTTT.

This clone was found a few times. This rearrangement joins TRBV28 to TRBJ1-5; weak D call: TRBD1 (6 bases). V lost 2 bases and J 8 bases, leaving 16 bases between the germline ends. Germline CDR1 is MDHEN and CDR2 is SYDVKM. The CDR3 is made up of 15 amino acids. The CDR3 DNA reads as TGTGCCAGCAGTTTAGAGGGGGGGCATTGGGAGCCCCAGCATTTT. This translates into CASSLEGGHWEPQHF. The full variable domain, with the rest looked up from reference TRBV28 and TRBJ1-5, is DVKVTQSSRYLVKRTGEKVFLECVQDMDHENMFWYRQDPGLGLRLIYFSYDVKMKEKGDIPEGYSVSREKKERFSLILESASTNQTSMYLCASSLEGGHWEPQHFGDGTRLSIL.

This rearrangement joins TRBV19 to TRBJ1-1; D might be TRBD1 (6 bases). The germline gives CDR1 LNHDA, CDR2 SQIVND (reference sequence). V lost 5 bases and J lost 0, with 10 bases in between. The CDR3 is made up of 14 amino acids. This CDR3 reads CASSPGQMNTEAFF. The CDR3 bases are TGTGCCAGTAGTCCAGGACAGATGAACACTGAAGCTTTCTTT.